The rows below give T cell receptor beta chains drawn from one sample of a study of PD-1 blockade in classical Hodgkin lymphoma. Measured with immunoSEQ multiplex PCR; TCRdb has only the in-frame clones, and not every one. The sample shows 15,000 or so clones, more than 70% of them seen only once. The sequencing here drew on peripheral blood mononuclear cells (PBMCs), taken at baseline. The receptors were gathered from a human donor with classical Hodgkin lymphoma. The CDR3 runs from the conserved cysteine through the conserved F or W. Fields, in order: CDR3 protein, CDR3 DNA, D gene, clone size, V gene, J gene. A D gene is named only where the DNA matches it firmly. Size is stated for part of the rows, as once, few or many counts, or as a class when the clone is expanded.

CDR3: CAWSVPGYNEQFF
DNA: TGTGCCTGGAGTGTGCCGGGGTACAATGAGCAGTTCTTC
D: .
size: .
V: TRBV30
J: TRBJ2-1

CDR3: CASSLASETQYF
DNA: TGTGCCAGCAGCTTGGCCTCAGAGACCCAGTACTTC
D: .
size: .
V: TRBV5-4
J: TRBJ2-5

CDR3: CASIPLGIEAFF
DNA: TGTGCCAGCATTCCCTTGGGGATTGAAGCTTTCTTT
D: .
size: .
V: TRBV7-9
J: TRBJ1-1

CDR3: CASSFSAYGYTF
DNA: TGTGCCAGCAGTTTTTCAGCCTATGGCTACACCTTC
D: .
size: .
V: TRBV28
J: TRBJ1-2

CDR3: CASSQDYNRDEGRMTGELFF
DNA: TGTGCCAGCAGCCAAGATTACAACAGGGATGAGGGACGCATGACCGGGGAGCTGTTTTTT
D: .
size: .
V: TRBV14
J: TRBJ2-2

CDR3: CASSVAQGATGELFF
DNA: TGTGCCAGCAGCGTAGCACAGGGGGCGACCGGGGAGCTGTTTTTT
D: TRBD1
size: .
V: TRBV9
J: TRBJ2-2

CDR3: CAWSLQGYTEAFF
DNA: TGTGCCTGGAGTTTACAGGGGTACACTGAAGCTTTCTTT
D: TRBD1
size: .
V: TRBV30
J: TRBJ1-1

CDR3: CASSQVWGIGSTEAFF
DNA: TGCGCCAGCAGCCAAGTTTGGGGCATCGGGAGCACTGAAGCTTTCTTT
D: .
size: once
V: TRBV4-3
J: TRBJ1-1

CDR3: CASSIRALAKNIQYF
DNA: TGTGCCAGTAGTATTAGAGCTTTAGCCAAAAACATTCAGTACTTC
D: .
size: few
V: TRBV19
J: TRBJ2-4

CDR3: CASSPLGQGPNTGELFF
DNA: TGTGCCAGCTCACCCCTGGGACAGGGACCAAACACCGGGGAGCTGTTTTTT
D: TRBD1
size: .
V: TRBV18
J: TRBJ2-2

CDR3: CASSPRSGPYNEQFF
DNA: TGTGCCAGCAGCCCTCGGTCGGGCCCCTACAATGAGCAGTTCTTC
D: .
size: .
V: TRBV7-2
J: TRBJ2-1

CDR3: CASSPATGNTEAFF
DNA: TGTGCCAGTAGTCCGGCGACAGGGAACACTGAAGCTTTCTTT
D: .
size: .
V: TRBV19
J: TRBJ1-1

CDR3: CAWSVREGWDSPLHF
DNA: TGTGCCTGGAGTGTAAGGGAAGGGTGGGATTCACCCCTCCACTTT
D: .
size: few
V: TRBV30
J: TRBJ1-6

CDR3: CASSLAWGLEQYF
DNA: TGCGCCAGCAGCTTGGCGTGGGGGCTCGAGCAGTACTTC
D: .
size: few
V: TRBV5-1
J: TRBJ2-7

CDR3: CASSLGGEQYF
DNA: TGTGCCAGCAGTTTGGGTGGCGAGCAGTACTTC
D: .
size: .
V: TRBV6-1
J: TRBJ2-7

CDR3: CASSQVEDTEAFF
DNA: TGCGCCAGCAGCCAGGTCGAGGACACTGAAGCTTTCTTT
D: .
size: .
V: TRBV5-1
J: TRBJ1-1

CDR3: CASSAGTTLLGGELFF
DNA: TGTGCCAGCAGTGCCGGGACTACCCTTTTGGGAGGGGAGCTGTTTTTT
D: TRBD2
size: .
V: TRBV9
J: TRBJ2-2

CDR3: CASRPTGGSSYEQYF
DNA: TGTGCCAGCAGACCGACAGGGGGAAGCTCCTACGAGCAGTACTTC
D: TRBD1
size: .
V: TRBV28
J: TRBJ2-7

CDR3: CASQGNGNTDTQYF
DNA: TGTGCCAGCCAGGGTAACGGTAACACAGATACGCAGTATTTT
D: .
size: .
V: TRBV28
J: TRBJ2-3

CDR3: CASSLGQGAHEQYF
DNA: TGTGCCAGCAGCTTAGGACAGGGGGCCCACGAGCAGTACTTC
D: TRBD1
size: .
V: TRBV7-2
J: TRBJ2-7

CDR3: CASSLSMVSSYEQYF
DNA: TGTGCCAGCAGCTTATCAATGGTTAGCTCCTACGAGCAGTACTTC
D: .
size: medium-sized
V: TRBV7-8
J: TRBJ2-7

CDR3: CASSLDRGGTGNTIYF
DNA: TGTGCCAGCAGCTTAGATCGCGGGGGAACTGGAAACACCATATATTTT
D: .
size: once
V: TRBV11-2
J: TRBJ1-3

CDR3: CASSLRGGKETQYF
DNA: TGTGCCAGCAGCTTAAGGGGGGGGAAAGAGACCCAGTACTTC
D: .
size: .
V: TRBV7-2
J: TRBJ2-5

CDR3: CASSSPGGLRKERDDTQYF
DNA: TGTGCCAGCAGCTCACCGGGGGGACTACGAAAGGAGCGAGATGATACGCAGTATTTT
D: TRBD2
size: few
V: TRBV7-9
J: TRBJ2-3

CDR3: CASSRGTGLNTEAFF
DNA: TGTGCCAGCAGCCGGGGGACAGGACTGAACACTGAAGCTTTCTTT
D: TRBD1
size: few
V: TRBV7-9
J: TRBJ1-1

CDR3: CASSIRTLTGRTDTQYF
DNA: TGTGCCAGTAGTATTCGGACCCTCACGGGGCGCACAGATACGCAGTATTTT
D: .
size: .
V: TRBV19
J: TRBJ2-3

CDR3: CSASVYGYTF
DNA: TGCAGTGCTAGTGTCTATGGCTACACCTTC
D: .
size: once
V: TRBV20-1
J: TRBJ1-2

CDR3: CASSIGVGGETQYF
DNA: TGTGCCAGTAGTATAGGGGTAGGAGGAGAGACCCAGTACTTC
D: .
size: .
V: TRBV19
J: TRBJ2-5

CDR3: CASSIMGQGANEQYF
DNA: TGTGCCAGTAGTATCATGGGACAGGGGGCCAACGAGCAGTACTTC
D: TRBD1
size: .
V: TRBV19
J: TRBJ2-7

CDR3: CASRQGGGTDTQYF
DNA: TGTGCCAGTAGACAGGGGGGTGGCACAGATACGCAGTATTTT
D: TRBD1
size: .
V: TRBV19
J: TRBJ2-3

CDR3: CAWSLLRGSYEQYF
DNA: TGTGCCTGGAGTCTCCTCAGGGGATCCTACGAGCAGTACTTC
D: .
size: once
V: TRBV30
J: TRBJ2-7

CDR3: CASSIFQDGTGELFF
DNA: TGTGCCAGTAGTATTTTCCAGGATGGGACCGGGGAGCTGTTTTTT
D: .
size: .
V: TRBV19
J: TRBJ2-2

CDR3: CASSTGTSSYNEQFF
DNA: TGTGCTAGCAGCACCGGGACTAGCTCCTACAATGAGCAGTTCTTC
D: TRBD2
size: .
V: TRBV7-7
J: TRBJ2-1

CDR3: CASSLLPGQGSEQYF
DNA: TGTGCCAGCAGTTTACTCCCGGGACAGGGGAGCGAGCAGTACTTC
D: TRBD1
size: .
V: TRBV27
J: TRBJ2-7

CDR3: CASSTDRGVGTGELFF
DNA: TGTGCCAGCAGCACCGACAGGGGCGTTGGCACCGGGGAGCTGTTTTTT
D: TRBD1
size: .
V: TRBV11-2
J: TRBJ2-2

CDR3: CASSNTGGYEQYF
DNA: TGTGCCAGTAGTAACACAGGGGGCTACGAGCAGTACTTC
D: TRBD1
size: .
V: TRBV19
J: TRBJ2-7

CDR3: CASSQGVLGETQYF
DNA: TGTGCCAGCAGCCAAGGAGTCCTCGGGGAGACCCAGTACTTC
D: .
size: .
V: TRBV16
J: TRBJ2-5

CDR3: CASSGDRGPSGSQPQHF
DNA: TGTGCCAGCAGTGGGGACAGGGGCCCCAGTGGGTCTCAGCCCCAGCATTTT
D: TRBD1
size: .
V: TRBV27
J: TRBJ1-5

CDR3: CASSDPRNSYEQYF
DNA: TGTGCCAGCAGTGATCCCAGAAACTCCTACGAGCAGTACTTC
D: .
size: .
V: TRBV2
J: TRBJ2-7

CDR3: CASSPGGAREGYTF
DNA: TGTGCCAGTAGTCCGGGGGGGGCACGAGAAGGCTACACCTTC
D: .
size: .
V: TRBV19
J: TRBJ1-2

CDR3: CASSLFPLGGRPSPLHF
DNA: TGTGCCAGCAGCTTATTCCCGTTGGGTGGTAGGCCGTCACCCCTCCACTTT
D: .
size: .
V: TRBV7-6
J: TRBJ1-6

CDR3: CASRDRADTQYF
DNA: TGTGCCAGCAGGGACAGGGCAGATACGCAGTATTTT
D: TRBD1
size: .
V: TRBV2
J: TRBJ2-3

CDR3: CASSPNSGTGNEQFF
DNA: TGTGCCAGCTCACCAAACTCCGGGACAGGAAATGAGCAGTTCTTC
D: TRBD1
size: .
V: TRBV18
J: TRBJ2-1

CDR3: CASSLGRVSGYTF
DNA: TGTGCCAGCAGCTTGGGCAGGGTGTCCGGCTACACCTTC
D: .
size: .
V: TRBV7-9
J: TRBJ1-2

CDR3: CAISAGTLYEQYF
DNA: TGTGCCATCAGCGCCGGGACCTTATACGAGCAGTACTTC
D: .
size: .
V: TRBV10-3
J: TRBJ2-7